Each of the 3 T cell receptor beta chains below was sequenced from the same sample in a study of T cells in Graves' hyperthyroidism and ophthalmopathy. Amplified TCR beta CDR3 regions came from RNA transcripts. The HTBI primer set drove a first-round RT-PCR of the TCR CDR3. From the multiplex PCR reads, TCRdb called clonotypes with MiXCR, one entry per CDR3 protein. The table lists a few hundred thousand distinct CDR3 sequences, 13% to 15% of them singletons. The sample consisted of blood. The receptors come from a woman between 40 and 55 years old with Graves' hyperthyroidism that later progressed to Graves' ophthalmopathy.

In its sample, this clonotype was seen many times. The J gene is TRBJ2-7, the V gene TRBV18, with no clear D. The CDR3 is made up of 13 amino acids. Per germline, CDR1 KGHSH and CDR2 LQKENI. V lost 3 bases and J lost 6, with 12 bases in between. CDR3 sequence reads: CASSPGPKGEQYF. CDR3 in DNA: TGTGCCAGCTCACCCGGGCCCAAGGGCGAGCAGTACTTC. The whole variable domain, remainder taken from reference TRBV18 and TRBJ2-7, is NAGVMQNPRHLVRRRGQEARLRCSPMKGHSHVYWYRQLPEEGLKFMVYLQKENIIDESGMPKERFSAEFPKEGPSILRIQQVVRGDSAAYFCASSPGPKGEQYFGPGTRLTVT.

The chain has TRBV12-3 or TRBV12-4 and TRBJ2-1, with 10 bases identical to TRBD2. V shed 3 bases and J 9 bases; nucleotides not matched to a gene: 5. This CDR3 region has 14 residues. CDR3 in DNA: TGTGCCAGCAGTTTGTCCAGCGGGAGGGGTGAGCAGTTCTTC. This encodes CASSLSSGRGEQFF.

This clonotype was counted only a few times. With a much larger clone just one base away, this may be a read error. CDR3 protein: CVSSEDRSTDTQYF. In DNA, the CDR3 is TGTGTCAGCAGTGAAGACAGGAGCACAGATACGCAGTATTTT. This chain links TRBV2 with TRBJ2-3, with TRBD1 as a possible D gene (6 bases). The CDR3 is 14 amino acids. Germline values: CDR1 SNHLY, CDR2 FYNNEI.